The clone carrying this T cell receptor beta chain was observed a few times. Its antigen is unidentified. This entry comes from a study of T-cell memory formation after mild COVID-19. V was shortened by 1 base and J by 1 base, with 14 bases between the two germline ends. The CDR3 runs 17 residues. CDR1 LGHDT and CDR2 YNNKEL come from the germline V gene (reference sequence). Each CDR3 protein gets one entry after TCRdb re-called the 5' RACE reads with MiXCR. The sample contains 210,000 or so distinct CDR3 sequences, around 16% of which appear only once. Study-level points and caveats: Memory from before infection featured some responding clones, which suggests cross-reactive memory joined. CD8+ contracting clones occupied EMRA, while CD4+ ones occupied mainly CM and EM.

The J gene is TRBJ2-1, the V gene TRBV3-1; D uncertain. Material for sequencing was PBMCs or a T cell subset sorted from them (not recorded which). The clonotype comes from an adult woman who had mild COVID-19 (a few samples of this study predate the infection). Cell type and time point are not known. The CDR3 region has the DNA TGTGCCAGCAGCCAAGGGAACTTCCAAGGGTCCTACAATGAGCAGTTCTTC. It codes for CASSQGNFQGSYNEQFF.